The rows below give T cell receptor beta chains drawn from one sample of a study of Ad26.COV2.S vaccination and SARS-CoV-2 variants. Assay used: immunoSEQ multiplex PCR; TCRdb lists only in-frame clones, some missing. This table holds about 350,000 clones, 80% to 90% found once. The material was peripheral blood, obtained in a trial of Ad26.COV2.S vaccine versus placebo. The source is a person between 18 and 65 years old who received the Ad26.COV2.S COVID-19 vaccine or a placebo. CDR3s include the opening cysteine and the closing phenylalanine or tryptophan. A D gene is named only where the DNA matches it firmly. Rows may omit the clone size; those that give it use once, few, many or a size class.

V: TRBV5-5; D: .; size: .; J: TRBJ2-5; CDR3: CASSRGVETQYF; DNA: TGTGCCAGCAGCAGAGGGGTCGAGACCCAGTACTTC
V: TRBV19; D: .; size: few; J: TRBJ1-6; CDR3: CASSIRSVDNSPLHF; DNA: TGTGCCAGTAGTATAAGGTCGGTCGATAATTCACCCCTCCACTTT
V: TRBV19; D: TRBD2; size: .; J: TRBJ2-3; CDR3: CASSIQRGATDTQYF; DNA: TGTGCCAGTAGTATCCAGCGGGGGGCCACAGATACGCAGTATTTT
V: TRBV28; D: .; size: .; J: TRBJ2-1; CDR3: CASAGHWVRPKYNEQFF; DNA: TGTGCCAGCGCGGGTCACTGGGTTCGACCTAAGTACAATGAGCAGTTCTTC
V: TRBV2; D: TRBD1; size: .; J: TRBJ2-2; CDR3: CASGTVHATGELFF; DNA: TGTGCCAGCGGGACAGTACACGCCACCGGGGAGCTGTTTTTT
V: TRBV29-1; D: TRBD2; size: .; J: TRBJ2-2; CDR3: CSASSGSGTGELFF; DNA: TGCAGCGCCTCTAGCGGGAGCGGGACCGGGGAGCTGTTTTTT
V: TRBV3-1/TRBV3-2; D: .; size: once; J: TRBJ2-4; CDR3: CASSLANIQYF; DNA: TGTGCCAGCAGCCTAGCTAACATTCAGTACTTC
V: TRBV7-9; D: .; size: .; J: TRBJ1-4; CDR3: CASSLESGENEKLFF; DNA: TGTGCCAGCAGCCTGGAGTCGGGGGAGAATGAAAAACTGTTTTTT
V: TRBV4-3; D: .; size: .; J: TRBJ1-6; CDR3: CASSPGFNSPLHF; DNA: TGCGCCAGCAGCCCGGGGTTTAATTCACCCCTCCACTTT
V: TRBV6-5; D: TRBD2; size: .; J: TRBJ2-7; CDR3: CASKAGASPFYEQYF; DNA: TGTGCCAGCAAAGCGGGGGCCAGCCCCTTCTACGAGCAGTACTTC
V: TRBV10-3; D: .; size: .; J: TRBJ1-5; CDR3: CAISDSEYSNQPQHF; DNA: TGTGCCATCAGCGACTCAGAATATAGCAATCAGCCCCAGCATTTT
V: TRBV18; D: .; size: .; J: TRBJ1-1; CDR3: CASSPRQEGYTEAFF; DNA: TGTGCCAGCTCACCACGGCAGGAAGGGTACACTGAAGCTTTCTTT
V: TRBV19; D: .; size: few; J: TRBJ1-5; CDR3: CASSDRGQPQHF; DNA: TGTGCCAGTTCGGATAGAGGTCAGCCCCAGCATTTT
V: TRBV2; D: .; size: .; J: TRBJ1-1; CDR3: CASRETQGGDTEAFF; DNA: TGTGCCAGCAGAGAGACACAGGGCGGGGACACTGAAGCTTTCTTT
V: TRBV3-1/TRBV3-2; D: .; size: many; J: TRBJ2-3; CDR3: CASSQVTNSADTQYF; DNA: TGTGCCAGCAGCCAAGTGACAAACTCTGCAGATACGCAGTATTTT
V: TRBV19; D: TRBD2; size: .; J: TRBJ2-2; CDR3: CASSIPSGRATGELFF; DNA: TGTGCCAGTAGTATACCTAGCGGGAGGGCAACCGGGGAGCTGTTTTTT
V: TRBV12-3/TRBV12-4; D: .; size: .; J: TRBJ2-5; CDR3: CASRRDGETQYF; DNA: TGTGCCAGCAGGCGTGACGGCGAGACCCAGTACTTC
V: TRBV27; D: .; size: .; J: TRBJ1-1; CDR3: CASSWNSDIPTEAFF; DNA: TGTGCCAGCAGCTGGAACTCCGACATACCCACTGAAGCTTTCTTT
V: TRBV27; D: .; size: .; J: TRBJ1-5; CDR3: CASSSSVGAGSQPQHF; DNA: TGTGCCAGCAGTAGCTCCGTCGGTGCGGGGAGTCAGCCCCAGCATTTT
V: TRBV7-9; D: TRBD1; size: .; J: TRBJ1-6; CDR3: CASSLRDRDNSPLHF; DNA: TGTGCCAGCAGCTTAAGGGACAGGGATAATTCACCCCTCCACTTT
V: TRBV5-1; D: .; size: .; J: TRBJ2-4; CDR3: CASSVSVAKNIQYF; DNA: TGCGCCAGCAGCGTTAGCGTAGCCAAAAACATTCAGTACTTC
V: TRBV21-1; D: .; size: .; J: TRBJ1-3; CDR3: CASSLKRAGDALSGNTIYF; DNA: TGTGCCAGCAGCCTTAAACGGGCAGGGGACGCTTTATCCGGAAACACCATATATTTT
V: TRBV29-1; D: TRBD2; size: .; J: TRBJ2-7; CDR3: CSVGVAGGTYEQYF; DNA: TGCAGCGTTGGGGTAGCGGGGGGGACCTACGAGCAGTACTTC
V: TRBV5-1; D: TRBD2; size: .; J: TRBJ2-1; CDR3: CASSPGGSYRYNEQFF; DNA: TGCGCCAGCAGCCCCGGGGGGTCTTACCGCTACAATGAGCAGTTCTTC
V: TRBV6-4; D: TRBD1; size: .; J: TRBJ2-3; CDR3: CATGQGQSTDTQYF; DNA: TGTGCCACAGGACAGGGACAGAGCACAGATACGCAGTATTTT
V: TRBV6-5; D: TRBD1; size: .; J: TRBJ1-5; CDR3: CASSRTGSNQPQHF; DNA: TGTGCCAGCAGTCGGACAGGGAGCAATCAGCCCCAGCATTTT
V: TRBV27; D: .; size: .; J: TRBJ1-1; CDR3: CASSVFSGVMNTEAFF; DNA: TGTGCCAGCAGTGTCTTTAGTGGGGTGATGAACACTGAAGCTTTCTTT
V: TRBV11-2; D: TRBD1; size: .; J: TRBJ2-6; CDR3: CASRLGQGATGANVLTF; DNA: TGTGCCAGCAGGTTAGGACAGGGGGCTACTGGGGCCAACGTCCTGACTTTC
V: TRBV6-5; D: .; size: .; J: TRBJ1-2; CDR3: CASSYPDGLGYTF; DNA: TGTGCCAGCAGTTACCCGGACGGTTTAGGCTACACCTTC
V: TRBV19; D: TRBD1; size: .; J: TRBJ2-6; CDR3: CASTPRQGEAGANVLTF; DNA: TGTGCCAGTACTCCGAGACAGGGGGAAGCCGGGGCCAACGTCCTGACTTTC
V: TRBV5-1; D: .; size: .; J: TRBJ2-2; CDR3: CASSLAPAGGELFF; DNA: TGCGCCAGCAGCTTGGCTCCGGCGGGCGGGGAGCTGTTTTTT
V: TRBV12-5; D: TRBD1; size: .; J: TRBJ1-3; CDR3: CASGRDRAVHTIYF; DNA: TGTGCTAGTGGCCGCGACAGGGCGGTGCACACCATATATTTT
V: TRBV6-5; D: .; size: .; J: TRBJ1-1; CDR3: CASSPPYSKAFF; DNA: TGTGCCAGCAGTCCTCCTTACTCGAAAGCTTTCTTT
V: TRBV6-5; D: TRBD1; size: .; J: TRBJ2-7; CDR3: CASRIGQGAPYEQYF; DNA: TGTGCCAGCAGGATAGGACAGGGGGCTCCCTACGAGCAGTACTTC